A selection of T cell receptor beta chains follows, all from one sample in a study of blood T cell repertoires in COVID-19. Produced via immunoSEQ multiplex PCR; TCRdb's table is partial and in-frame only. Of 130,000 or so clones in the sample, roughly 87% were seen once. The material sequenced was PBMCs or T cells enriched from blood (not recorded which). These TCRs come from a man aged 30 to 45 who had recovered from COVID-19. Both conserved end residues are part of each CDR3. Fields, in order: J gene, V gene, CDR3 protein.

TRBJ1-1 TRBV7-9 CASSQDRGLSAEAFF
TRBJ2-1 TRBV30 CAWSVGTGHNEQFF
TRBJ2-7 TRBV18 CASSNGQGTYEQYF
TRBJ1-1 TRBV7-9 CASSPRGQVAEAFF
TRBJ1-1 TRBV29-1 CSVRGRATNTEAFF
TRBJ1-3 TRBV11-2 CASSLSGGNTIYF
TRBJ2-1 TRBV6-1 CASSEWYSGYNEQFF
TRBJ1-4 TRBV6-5 CASSYGTGVEKLFF
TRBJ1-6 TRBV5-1 CASSPSNRGRESPLHF
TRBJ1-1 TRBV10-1 CASSRTLFTEAFF
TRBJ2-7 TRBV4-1 CASSPDLSEQYF
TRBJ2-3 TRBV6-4 CASSDSGAGTDTQYF
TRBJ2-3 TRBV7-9 CASSLVASGHTDTQYF
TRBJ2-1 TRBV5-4 CASSSLGSTEQFF
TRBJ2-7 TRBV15 CATSRDSSSYEQYF
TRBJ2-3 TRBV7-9 CASKVLAGVDTQYF
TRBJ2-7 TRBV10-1 CATTPDRDEQYF
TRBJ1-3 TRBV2 CASSDGPGNTIYF
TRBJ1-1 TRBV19 CASSEQGMNTEAFF
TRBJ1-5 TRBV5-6 CASGAFRKGDGQPQHF
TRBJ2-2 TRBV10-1 CASSGEGHGAGELFF
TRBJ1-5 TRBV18 CASSPGQGVGSNQPQHF
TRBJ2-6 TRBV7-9 CASSRVTSGANVLTF
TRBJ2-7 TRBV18 CASSPPLLYEQYF
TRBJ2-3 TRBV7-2 CASSPGTGAPDTQYF
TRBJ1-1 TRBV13 CASRPGTGGTEAFF
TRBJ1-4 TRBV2 CASSPQTVWEKLFF
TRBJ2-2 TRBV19 CASTSGRAAGELFF
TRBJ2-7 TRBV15 CATSRDFGLAGDGQYF
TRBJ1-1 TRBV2 CASRGEGLTEAFF
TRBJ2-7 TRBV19 CASSIQGNEQYF
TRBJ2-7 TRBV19 CATTGNYEQYF
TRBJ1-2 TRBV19 CASSNFGNYGYTF
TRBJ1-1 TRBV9 CASSPQGGRGTEAFF
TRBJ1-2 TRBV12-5 CASGLWDRGDYTF
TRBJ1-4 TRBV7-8 CASSLGAGSEKLFF
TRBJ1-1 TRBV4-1 CASSQDTNTEAFF
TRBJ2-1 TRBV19 CASSILAGGLDEQFF
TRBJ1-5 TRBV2 CASSQQVIQPQHF
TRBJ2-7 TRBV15 CATSSGMSSYEQYF
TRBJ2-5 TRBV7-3 CASSLTGTGGAGETQYF
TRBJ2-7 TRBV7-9 CASSQGQSTVYEQYF
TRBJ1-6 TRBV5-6 CASSLDPQNNSPLHF
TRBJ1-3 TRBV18 CASSPLPTGGSGNTIYF
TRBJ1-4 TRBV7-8 CASSGIRGGPATNEKLFF
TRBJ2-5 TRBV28 CASSLLSTSGRGETQYF
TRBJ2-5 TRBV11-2 CASSPAPGGRVEETQYF
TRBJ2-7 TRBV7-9 CASRSNDYEQYF
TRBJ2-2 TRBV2 CASSEMEVANTGELFF
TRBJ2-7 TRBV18 CASSPRRSSYEQYF
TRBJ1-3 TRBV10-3 CAITESSGNTIYF
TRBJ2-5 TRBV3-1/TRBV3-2 CASSRATGGSETQYF
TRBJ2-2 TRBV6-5 CASNNGHTNTGELFF
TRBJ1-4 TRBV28 CASSTGQGNEKLFF
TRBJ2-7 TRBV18 CASSGLRSYEQYF